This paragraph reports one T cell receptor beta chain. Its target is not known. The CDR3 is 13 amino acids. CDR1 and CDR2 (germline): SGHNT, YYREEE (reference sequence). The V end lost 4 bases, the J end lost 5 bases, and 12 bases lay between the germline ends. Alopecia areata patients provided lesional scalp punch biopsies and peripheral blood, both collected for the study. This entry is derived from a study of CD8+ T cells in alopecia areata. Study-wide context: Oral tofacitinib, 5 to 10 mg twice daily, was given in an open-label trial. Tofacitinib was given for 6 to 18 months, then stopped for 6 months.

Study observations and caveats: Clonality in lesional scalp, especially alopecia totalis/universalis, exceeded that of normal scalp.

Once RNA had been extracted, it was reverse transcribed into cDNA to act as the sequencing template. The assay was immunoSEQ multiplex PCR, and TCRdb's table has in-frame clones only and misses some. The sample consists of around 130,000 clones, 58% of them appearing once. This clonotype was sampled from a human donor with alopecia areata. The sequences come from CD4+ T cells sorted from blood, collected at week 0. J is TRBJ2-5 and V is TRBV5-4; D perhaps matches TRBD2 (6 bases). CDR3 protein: CASSGTPQETQYF. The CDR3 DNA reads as TGTGCCAGCAGCGGGACTCCTCAGGAGACCCAGTACTTC.